This TCR beta chain originates from a study of radiotherapy plus CTLA-4 blockade in lung cancer. About the research overall: With over 25% of patients having disease control, objective responses were seen in roughly 18%. Overall study findings and caveats: Tumor-derived TCR clones expanded in blood after radiotherapy plus ipilimumab. Reported findings show early blood T cell clone dynamics, with interferon-beta, best predicted response.

The CDR3 sequence is 15 residues long. Germline loops: CDR1 LNHDA, CDR2 SQIVND (reference sequence). The trim removed 5 bases at V and 9 bases at J, leaving 12 bases unmatched. Clones were sequenced by immunoSEQ multiplex PCR, and TCRdb holds only the in-frame ones, with some missing. The sample comprises tens of thousands of clones, approximately 91% of which are singletons, and 7.8% rests with the top ten. Remarks on this clone: Its matching antigen is unknown.

Focal radiation was given together with CTLA-4 blockade (ipilimumab) to patients with chemo-refractory metastatic non-small-cell lung cancer. The gene calls are TRBV19 and TRBJ2-2; 7 bases line up with TRBD1. This specimen consisted of peripheral blood, obtained from a patient treated with radiotherapy plus ipilimumab. This sequence was found in a human donor with non-small cell lung cancer whose response to radiotherapy plus ipilimumab could not be evaluated. The CDR3 DNA is TGTGCCAGTAGTGGGGCAGGGGGTCTCTACAGGGAGCTGTTTTTT. Its protein product is CASSGAGGLYRELFF.